This entry lists 12 T cell receptor beta chains sequenced from one sample in a study of blood T cell repertoires in COVID-19. The assay was immunoSEQ multiplex PCR, and TCRdb's table has in-frame clones only and misses some. The table includes around 300,000 clones, 88% detected once. The sequenced sample was peripheral blood. The receptors here all came from a woman in her fifties or sixties with active or convalescent COVID-19.

The V gene is TRBV2, the J gene TRBJ2-3, with a tentative D call TRBD1 (6 bases). This CDR3 comprises 15 residues. The V gene's germline CDR1 is SNHLY and CDR2 FYNNEI. V was pared by 2 bases and J by 2 bases, with 11 bases between. CDR3 residues: CASSEQGLYTDTQYF. The CDR3 DNA follows: TGTGCCAGCAGTGAACAGGGGCTATACACAGATACGCAGTATTTT. The full variable domain, in which reference TRBV2 and TRBJ2-3 provide the parts outside the CDR3, is EPEVTQTPSHQVTQMGQEVILRCVPISNHLYFYWYRQILGQKVEFLVSFYNNEISEKSEIFDDQFSVERPDGSNFTLKIRSTKLEDSAMYFCASSEQGLYTDTQYFGPGTRLTVL.

V and J are TRBV7-9 and TRBJ2-7, with 8 bases identical to TRBD1. V trimming: 5 bases; J trimming: 0 bases; junction bases outside the gene matches: 6. The germline CDR1 and CDR2 sequences are SEHNR and FQNEAQ (reference sequence). This CDR3 contains 15 residues. The CDR3: CASSQGQVSSYEQYF. As DNA, the CDR3 is TGTGCCAGCAGCCAGGGACAGGTTAGCTCCTACGAGCAGTACTTC.

The CDR3 DNA sequence: TGTGCCAGCAGCCCGCAGGGGGCAGTCTACGAGCAGTACTTC. The encoded protein is CASSPQGAVYEQYF. V and J are TRBV5-6 and TRBJ2-7, with 8 bases matching TRBD1. CDR3 length: 14 amino acids. V lost 4 bases to trimming and J lost 3 bases; unmatched junction nucleotides: 6. Germline assignment: CDR1 SGHDT and CDR2 YYEEEE.

This chain uses TRBV18 with TRBJ2-2; 9 bases fit TRBD1. The CDR3 covers 15 residues. Looked up from germline, CDR1 is KGHSH and CDR2 is LQKENI. The trim removed 6 bases at V and 2 bases at J, leaving 4 bases unmatched. This CDR3 is CASSPGQGNTGELFF. CDR3 in DNA: TGTGCCAGCTCCCCGGGACAGGGAAACACCGGGGAGCTGTTTTTT.

Of note for this clone: The junction and the germline gene differ at one end; a read error may be behind it. This chain uses TRBV7-7 with TRBJ1-5; 10 bases are a match to TRBD1. Germline values: CDR1 SSHAT, CDR2 FNYEAQ (reference sequence). This CDR3 is built from 15 residues. This CDR3 reads CASSLPTGGDQPQHF. The CDR3 nucleotides are TGTGCTAGCAGCTTACCGACAGGGGGCGATCAGCCCCAGCATTTT.

The J gene is TRBJ2-5, the V gene TRBV6-1, with TRBD1 identical over 7 bases. Trimming at V came to 4 bases and at J to 4 bases, leaving 12 bases not matched to a gene. The V gene's germline CDR1 is MNHNS and CDR2 SASEGT. This CDR3 region has 16 residues. This CDR3 is CASSALGTVGSETQYF. CDR3 DNA sequence: TGTGCCAGCAGTGCCCTCGGGACAGTAGGATCAGAGACCCAGTACTTC.

The chain employs TRBV6-6 and TRBJ2-2; 9 bases line up with TRBD1. CDR1 is MNHNY, CDR2 SVGAGI, per germline (reference sequence). V shed 6 bases and J 4 bases; nucleotides not matched to a gene: 3. The CDR3 contains 14 residues. The CDR3 sequence: CASRQGATTGELFF. CDR3 DNA: TGTGCCAGCAGACAGGGGGCTACCACCGGGGAGCTGTTTTTT.

This clone was counted only a few times. CDR3 protein: CASSPGGKHEQYF. The DNA of the CDR3 is TGTGCCAGCAGCCCGGGGGGGAAGCACGAGCAGTACTTC. V and J are TRBV5-6 and TRBJ2-7; 8 bases agree with TRBD2. CDR1 is SGHDT and CDR2 is YYEEEE in the germline V gene. This CDR3 contains 13 residues. With 4 bases clipped from V and 5 bases from J, the junction kept 5 bases outside the gene matches.

The chain uses TRBV7-2 and TRBJ1-2; 7 bases line up with TRBD1. The CDR3 runs 16 residues. Per the germline V gene, CDR1 is SGHTA and CDR2 is FQGNSA. The J segment lost 6 bases and the V segment lost 0 bases, leaving 10 bases of the junction unmatched. CDR3 bases: TGTGCCAGCAGCTTAGCGGGCGCCGGGACAGTCAATGGCTACACCTTC. Translated: CASSLAGAGTVNGYTF.

This chain joins TRBV6-5 and TRBJ1-4; D is undetermined. Germline CDR1 MNHEY, CDR2 SVGAGI. CDR3 length equals 11 residues. V gave up 3 bases and J gave up 8 bases, with 4 bases separating them. The DNA for the CDR3 is TGTGCCAGCAGTTATGGCGAAAAACTGTTTTTT. Encoded protein: CASSYGEKLFF.

This clone was recorded only once. The rearrangement links TRBV11-3 to TRBJ2-1, with 9 bases that match TRBD2. J gave up 2 bases and V 3 bases, and 5 bases lay outside the gene matches. Germline V gene sequence: CDR1 SGHNT, CDR2 YENEEA. The CDR3 extends over 16 amino acids. The CDR3 loop reads CASSFQASGAYNEQFF. In DNA form, the CDR3 reads TGTGCCAGCAGCTTTCAGGCTAGCGGGGCCTACAATGAGCAGTTCTTC.

The chain links TRBV5-5 to TRBJ2-7; weak D call: TRBD2 (5 bases). The CDR3 is 15 amino acids. The germline V gene has CDR1 SGHKS and CDR2 YYEKEE (reference sequence). Trimming shortened V by 0 bases and J by 0 bases, and 10 bases separated the two germline ends. CDR3 loop: CASSLALGSSYEQYF. The CDR3 DNA follows: TGTGCCAGCAGCTTGGCTCTGGGGAGCTCCTACGAGCAGTACTTC.